These 10 T cell receptor beta chains came from one sample sequenced in a study of T cell responses to AZD1222 COVID-19 vaccine. The table came from immunoSEQ multiplex PCR; TCRdb's copy has only in-frame clones and leaves some out. This table holds about 130,000 clones, 89% found once. Sequenced here: peripheral blood, sampled on day 0 of AZD1222 vaccination. The source is an adult in good health.

The V and J genes are TRBV3-1 (or the pseudogene TRBV3-2) and TRBJ2-5, with a tentative D call TRBD1 (6 bases). Trimming removed 0 bases at V and 1 base at J, with 9 bases between. The germline gives CDR1 LGHDT, CDR2 YNNKEL (reference sequence). The CDR3 consists of 15 residues. CDR3 residues: CASSQDQGTQETQYF. The CDR3 nucleotides read TGTGCCAGCAGCCAAGATCAGGGGACCCAAGAGACCCAGTACTTC.

The chain combines TRBV19 with TRBJ2-7; D not resolved. Between the trimmed V and J ends, which lost 4 bases and 5 bases, there was a span of 6 bases. The germline V gene has CDR1 LNHDA and CDR2 SQIVND (reference sequence). This CDR3 is 11 amino acids long. DNA for the CDR3: TGTGCCAGTAGTAACTTTCACGAGCAGTACTTC. Protein: CASSNFHEQYF.

V usage is TRBV3-1 (or the pseudogene TRBV3-2) and J usage is TRBJ2-1, with D tentatively TRBD2 (6 bases). CDR1 is LGHDT, CDR2 YNNKEL, per germline (reference sequence). Trimming took off 0 bases at V and 2 bases at J, with 14 bases between the two ends. The CDR3 runs to 17 residues. The CDR3 DNA is TGTGCCAGCAGCCAAGATTTTCGCGGGGAAACCTACAATGAGCAGTTCTTC. Residues: CASSQDFRGETYNEQFF.

This clone appeared once. The V call is TRBV7-9, the J call TRBJ1-1, with D possibly matching TRBD1 (5 bases). Germline values: CDR1 SEHNR, CDR2 FQNEAQ (reference sequence). Trimming pared 6 bases from V and 6 bases from J, leaving 11 bases between. This CDR3 is 12 amino acids long. The CDR3 bases are TGTGCCAGCAGTTCGGGGCTCGCTGAAGCTTTCTTT. Its translation: CASSSGLAEAFF.

This chain joins TRBV30 and TRBJ1-6, with 8 bases matching TRBD1. CDR3 length: 15 residues. From germline, CDR1 is GTSNPN and CDR2 SVGIG (reference sequence). V lost 2 bases, J lost 7 bases, and 7 bases stayed unmatched. As DNA, the CDR3 is TGTGCCTGGAGTCCCTGGACAGGGTCGAATTCACCCCTCCACTTT. The encoded protein is CAWSPWTGSNSPLHF.

V gene TRBV18 combines with J gene TRBJ2-2; 8 positions match TRBD1. From germline, CDR1 is KGHSH and CDR2 LQKENI. The CDR3 extends over 18 amino acids. The J segment lost 3 bases and the V segment lost 5 bases, leaving 14 bases of the junction unmatched. CDR3 protein: CASSALLSTGVHTGELFF. The CDR3, as DNA: TGTGCCAGCTCAGCACTGTTGTCGACAGGGGTTCACACCGGGGAGCTGTTTTTT.

The chain uses TRBV11-3 and TRBJ2-5, with 10 bases that match TRBD1. Trimming took 5 bases from V and 4 from J; bases not matched to a gene: 7. Germline V gene lookup returns CDR1 SGHNT and CDR2 YENEEA. The CDR3 runs to 15 residues. CDR3 residues: CASSTRTGGGETQYF. In DNA, the CDR3 is TGTGCCAGCAGCACCCGGACAGGGGGTGGAGAGACCCAGTACTTC.

V and J are TRBV28 and TRBJ2-1; D unresolved. Trimming pared 1 base from V and 7 bases from J, leaving 5 bases between. The germline V gene has CDR1 MDHEN and CDR2 SYDVKM. This CDR3 comprises 12 residues. CDR3 in DNA: TGTGCCAGCAGTTTATATATTAATGAGCAGTTCTTC. This encodes CASSLYINEQFF.

This chain uses TRBV30 with TRBJ2-1; TRBD2 aligns across 7 bases. The CDR3 totals 14 residues. J lost 9 bases, V lost 5 bases, and 13 bases had no gene match. CDR1 GTSNPN and CDR2 SVGIG come from the germline V gene (reference sequence). CDR3 coding DNA: TGTGCCTGGGGTCGCGGGGGACTGGTCATTGAGCAGTTCTTC. Translation gives CAWGRGGLVIEQFF.

The rearrangement uses TRBV10-3 and TRBJ2-7; weak D call: TRBD1 (6 bases). The germline V gene has CDR1 ENHRY and CDR2 SYGVKD. V dropped 4 bases and J dropped 2 bases, with 15 bases sitting between them. The CDR3 extends over 15 amino acids. The CDR3 here is CAISVGQGTTYEQYF. The CDR3 coding sequence is TGTGCCATCAGTGTGGGGCAGGGGACCACCTACGAGCAGTACTTC.